These 10 T cell receptor beta chains were sequenced from one sample in a study of T cells in Graves' hyperthyroidism and ophthalmopathy. Authors of the study amplified TCR beta CDR3 regions from RNA transcripts. An initial round of RT-PCR targeting the TCR CDR3 relied on the HTBI primer set. TCRdb re-called the multiplex PCR reads through MiXCR, storing one row per CDR3 protein. This repertoire shows about 560,000 distinct CDR3 sequences, roughly 15% found once; its top ten account for more than 11%. The specimen was blood. The source of these receptors is a woman aged 40 to 50 with Graves' hyperthyroidism.

Remarks on this clonotype: This sequence may be a read error, since a much larger clone differs from it by one base. The chain is built from TRBV29-1 and TRBJ2-7; the D gene is possibly TRBD1 (6 bases). This CDR3 contains 11 residues. Germline V gene sequence: CDR1 SQVTM, CDR2 ANQGSEA. With 5 bases removed from V and 3 bases from J, the gap between germline ends came to 8 bases. The CDR3 DNA sequence: TGCAGCGTTAGCAGGGGCTACGAGCAGTACTTC. Translating gives CSVSRGYEQYF.

This clonotype was picked up many times. This chain uses TRBV3-1 with TRBJ2-2, with D possibly matching TRBD2 (7 bases). The germline V and J ends were trimmed by 4 bases and 6 bases, with 21 bases remaining between them. Per germline, CDR1 LGHDT and CDR2 YNNKEL (reference sequence). The CDR3 has 17 amino acids. In DNA, the CDR3 is TGTGCCAGCAGCCCCTCGGGGGGCAGGGATGGTCCCGGGGAGCTGTTTTTT. Translating it yields CASSPSGGRDGPGELFF.

This clonotype was observed many times. The chain is built from TRBV30 and TRBJ1-4; 11 nucleotides line up with TRBD1. V gave up 5 bases and J gave up 7 bases; unmatched junction bases: 3. The CDR3 is 13 amino acids. In germline, CDR1 is GTSNPN, CDR2 SVGIG (reference sequence). CDR3 in DNA: TGTGCCTGGCCGGGACAGGGGGTTGAAAAACTGTTTTTT. Its translation: CAWPGQGVEKLFF.

This clonotype was detected many times. The chain is built from TRBV18 and TRBJ1-1; D not certain. The CDR3 length is 15 residues. Germline CDR1 is KGHSH and CDR2 is LQKENI. V lost 2 bases to trimming and J lost 0 bases, with 10 bases between them. The CDR3 loop is CASSPRTLVNTEAFF. CDR3 sequence (DNA): TGTGCCAGCTCACCAAGAACTTTAGTGAACACTGAAGCTTTCTTT.

The table lists this clonotype with many counts. The chain couples TRBV28 to TRBJ2-2, with 13 positions matching TRBD2. Germline trimming cut 2 bases from V and 6 bases from J; bases unmatched to any gene: 6. The germline gives CDR1 MDHEN, CDR2 SYDVKM. There are 17 residues in the CDR3. CDR3 sequence reads: CASSLNGLAGVPGELFF. The CDR3 bases are TGTGCCAGCAGTTTAAATGGACTAGCGGGAGTCCCCGGGGAGCTGTTTTTT.

This clonotype was detected a few times. The chain recombines TRBV19 with TRBJ2-5; D is unresolved. CDR3 length: 13 residues. Germline V gene data show CDR1 as LNHDA and CDR2 as SQIVND (reference sequence). Trimming shortened V by 6 bases and J by 6 bases, and 14 bases separated the two germline ends. Written as DNA, the CDR3 is TGTGCCAGTAGCTATACAGACTCCCAGACCCAGTACTTC. This encodes CASSYTDSQTQYF. Variable domain in full (rest from reference TRBV19 and TRBJ2-5): DGGITQSPKYLFRKEGQNVTLSCEQNLNHDAMYWYRQDPGQGLRLIYYSQIVNDFQKGDIAEGYSVSREKKESFPLTVTSAQKNPTAFYLCASSYTDSQTQYFGPGTRLLVL.

The gene calls are TRBV5-5 and TRBJ2-7, with 7 nucleotides matching TRBD1. This CDR3 region has 14 residues. Losses at the gene ends were 3 bases for V and 6 bases for J; bases not matched to a gene: 9. CDR1 and CDR2 (germline): SGHKS, YYEKEE (reference sequence). The CDR3 reads CASSYGQAKSEQYF. DNA of the CDR3: TGTGCCAGCAGCTACGGACAGGCTAAAAGCGAGCAGTACTTC. The full variable domain, completed using reference TRBV5-5 and TRBJ2-7, is DAGVTQSPTHLIKTRGQQVTLRCSPISGHKSVSWYQQVLGQGPQFIFQYYEKEERGRGNFPDRFSARQFPNYSSELNVNALLLGDSALYLCASSYGQAKSEQYFGPGTRLTVT.

The CDR3 nucleotides are TGTGCCAGCAGTTGGACAGGACGGCTCTACGAGCAGTACTTC. Translating gives CASSWTGRLYEQYF. V usage is TRBV12-3 or TRBV12-4 and J usage is TRBJ2-7; 7 bases are shared with TRBD1. CDR3 size: 14 residues. J was trimmed by 3 bases and V by 4 bases; bases with no gene match: 6.

The rearrangement uses TRBV18 and TRBJ1-1; possible D gene TRBD1, 6 bases. The V end was cut by 0 bases, the J end by 10 bases, with 15 bases between. This CDR3 comprises 14 residues. In germline, CDR1 is KGHSH, CDR2 LQKENI. The CDR3 region has the DNA TGTGCCAGCTCACCACCGGCACAGGGTATAGGAGCTTTCTTT. This sequence encodes CASSPPAQGIGAFF.

The chain recombines TRBV5-5 with TRBJ2-1; D is perhaps TRBD2 (6 bases). Germline assignment: CDR1 SGHKS and CDR2 YYEKEE (reference sequence). The CDR3 is 17 residues long. V was trimmed by 4 bases and J by 0 bases, leaving 17 bases between them. The CDR3 DNA is TGTGCCAGCAGCCATCCTATCGGGAGAGGCTCCTACAATGAGCAGTTCTTC. Translated, it gives CASSHPIGRGSYNEQFF.